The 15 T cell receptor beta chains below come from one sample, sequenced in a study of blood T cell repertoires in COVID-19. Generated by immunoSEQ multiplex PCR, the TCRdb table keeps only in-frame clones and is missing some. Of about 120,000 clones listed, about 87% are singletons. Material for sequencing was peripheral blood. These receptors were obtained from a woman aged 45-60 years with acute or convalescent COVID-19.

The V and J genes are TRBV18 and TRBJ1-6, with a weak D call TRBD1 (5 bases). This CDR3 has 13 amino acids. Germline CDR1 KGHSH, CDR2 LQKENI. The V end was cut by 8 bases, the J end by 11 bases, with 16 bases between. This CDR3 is CASADQNRTPLHF. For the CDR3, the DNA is TGTGCCAGCGCGGACCAAAACAGGACACCCCTCCACTTT.

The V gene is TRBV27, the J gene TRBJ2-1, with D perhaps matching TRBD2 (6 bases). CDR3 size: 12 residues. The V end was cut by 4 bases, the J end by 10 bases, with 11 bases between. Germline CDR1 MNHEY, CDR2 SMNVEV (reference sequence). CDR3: CASSSLAEEQFF. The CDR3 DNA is TGTGCCAGCAGTTCCTTAGCGGAGGAGCAGTTCTTC.

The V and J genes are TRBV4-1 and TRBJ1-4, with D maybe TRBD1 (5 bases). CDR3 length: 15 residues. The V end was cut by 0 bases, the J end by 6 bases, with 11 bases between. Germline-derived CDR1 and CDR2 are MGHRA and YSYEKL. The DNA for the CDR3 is TGCGCCAGCAGCCAAGAAAGGACACCAGATGAAAAACTGTTTTTT. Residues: CASSQERTPDEKLFF.

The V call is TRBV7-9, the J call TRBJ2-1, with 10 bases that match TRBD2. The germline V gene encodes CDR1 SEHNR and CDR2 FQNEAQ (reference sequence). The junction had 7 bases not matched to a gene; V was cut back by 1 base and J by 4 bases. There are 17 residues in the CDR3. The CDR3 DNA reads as TGTGCCAGCAGCTTAGAGTACCTAGCGGGAGTTTACAATGAGCAGTTCTTC. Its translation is CASSLEYLAGVYNEQFF.

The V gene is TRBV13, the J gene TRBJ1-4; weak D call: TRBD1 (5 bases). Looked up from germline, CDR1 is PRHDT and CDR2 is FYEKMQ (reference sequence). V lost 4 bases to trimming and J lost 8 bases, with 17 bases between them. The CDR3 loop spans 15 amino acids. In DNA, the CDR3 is TGTGCCAGCAGCTCCACAGGATTCAGAGAGGAAAAACTGTTTTTT. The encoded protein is CASSSTGFREEKLFF.

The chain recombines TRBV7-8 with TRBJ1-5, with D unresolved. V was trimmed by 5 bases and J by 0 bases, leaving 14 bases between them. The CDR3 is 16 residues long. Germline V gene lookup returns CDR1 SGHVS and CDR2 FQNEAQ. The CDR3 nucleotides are TGTGCCAGCAGCCCTAGCCCGGGATTTAGCAATCAGCCCCAGCATTTT. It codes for CASSPSPGFSNQPQHF.

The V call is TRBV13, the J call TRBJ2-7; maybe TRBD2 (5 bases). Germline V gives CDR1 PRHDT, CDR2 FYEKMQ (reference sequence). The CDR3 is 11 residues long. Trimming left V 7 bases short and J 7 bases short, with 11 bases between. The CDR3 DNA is TGTGCCAGCACCGACGGGGTTGAGCAGTACTTC. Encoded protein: CASTDGVEQYF. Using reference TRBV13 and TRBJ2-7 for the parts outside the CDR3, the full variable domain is AAGVIQSPRHLIKEKRETATLKCYPIPRHDTVYWYQQGPGQDPQFLISFYEKMQSDKGSIPDRFSAQQFSDYHSELNMSSLELGDSALYFCASTDGVEQYFGPGTRLTVT.

The CDR3 coding sequence is TGTGCCAGCAGCCATGGGACAGGGAGGGGACCAACTAATGAAAAACTGTTTTTT. It yields the protein CASSHGTGRGPTNEKLFF. The chain employs TRBV4-2 and TRBJ1-4; 9 nucleotides align to TRBD1. The CDR3 runs 18 residues. V was pared by 3 bases and J by 0 bases, with 8 bases of the junction left unmatched. CDR1 and CDR2 from the germline V gene are LGHNA and YNFKEQ.

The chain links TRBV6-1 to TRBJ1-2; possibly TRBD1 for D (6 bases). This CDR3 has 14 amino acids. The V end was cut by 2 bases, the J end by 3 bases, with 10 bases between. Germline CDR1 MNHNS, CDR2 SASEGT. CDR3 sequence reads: CASSEIPGDYGYTF. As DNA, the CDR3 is TGTGCCAGCAGTGAAATCCCAGGGGACTATGGCTACACCTTC.

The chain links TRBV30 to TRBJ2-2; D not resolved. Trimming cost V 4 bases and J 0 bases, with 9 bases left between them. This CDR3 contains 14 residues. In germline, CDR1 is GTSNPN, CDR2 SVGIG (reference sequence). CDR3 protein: CAWMTRTNTGELFF. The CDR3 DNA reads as TGTGCCTGGATGACAAGGACGAACACCGGGGAGCTGTTTTTT.

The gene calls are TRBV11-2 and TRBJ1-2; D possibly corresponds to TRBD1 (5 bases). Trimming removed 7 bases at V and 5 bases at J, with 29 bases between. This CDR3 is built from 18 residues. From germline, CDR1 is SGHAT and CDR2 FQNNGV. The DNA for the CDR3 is TGTGCCAGCACCCCTAGGGGTAAAGGGGTTTCTGGCGTTTATGGCTACACCTTC. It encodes CASTPRGKGVSGVYGYTF. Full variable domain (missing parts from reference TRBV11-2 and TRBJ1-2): EAGVAQSPRYKIIEKRQSVAFWCNPISGHATLYWYQQILGQGPKLLIQFQNNGVVDDSQLPKDRFSAERLKGVDSTLKIQPAKLEDSAVYLCASTPRGKGVSGVYGYTFGSGTRLTVV.

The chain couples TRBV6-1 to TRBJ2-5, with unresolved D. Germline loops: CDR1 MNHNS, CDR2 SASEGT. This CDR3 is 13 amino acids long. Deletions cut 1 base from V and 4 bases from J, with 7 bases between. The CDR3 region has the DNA TGTGCCAGCAGTGAAGGAACGGTAGAGACCCAGTACTTC. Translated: CASSEGTVETQYF.

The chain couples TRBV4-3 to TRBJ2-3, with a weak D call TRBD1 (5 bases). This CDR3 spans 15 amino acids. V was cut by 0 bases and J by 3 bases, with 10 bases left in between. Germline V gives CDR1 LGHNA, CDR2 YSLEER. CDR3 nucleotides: TGCGCCAGCAGCCAAGAGTACAGGTCTACAGATACGCAGTATTTT. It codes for CASSQEYRSTDTQYF.

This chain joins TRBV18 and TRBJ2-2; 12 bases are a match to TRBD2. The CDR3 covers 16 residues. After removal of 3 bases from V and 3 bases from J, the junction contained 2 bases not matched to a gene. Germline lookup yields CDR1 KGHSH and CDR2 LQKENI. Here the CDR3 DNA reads TGTGCCAGCTCACCTCGGACTAGCGGGGACACCGGGGAGCTGTTTTTT. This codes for CASSPRTSGDTGELFF.

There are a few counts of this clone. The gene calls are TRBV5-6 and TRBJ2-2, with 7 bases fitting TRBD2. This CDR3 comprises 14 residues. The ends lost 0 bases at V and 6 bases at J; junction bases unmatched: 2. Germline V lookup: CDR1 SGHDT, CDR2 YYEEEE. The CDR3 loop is CASSLARGAGELFF. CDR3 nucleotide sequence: TGTGCCAGCAGCTTGGCCCGGGGGGCCGGGGAGCTGTTTTTT.